These T cell receptor beta chains were read from a single sample in a study of cytomegalovirus exposure and HLA in healthy donors. Here immunoSEQ multiplex PCR was the method, and the copy in TCRdb shows in-frame clones only, minus some. This table holds about 52,000 clones, 65% to 80% found once. What was sequenced was PBMCs. The receptors were sampled from a woman aged 45-65 years in good health and CMV-seronegative. The CDR3 runs from the conserved cysteine through the conserved F or W. Fields, in order: clone size, J gene, V gene, D gene, CDR3 protein, CDR3 DNA. The D gene is left open where the match is weak. Clone sizes are given selectively: once, few, many, or a class where the clone is expanded.

size: few; J: TRBJ1-2; V: TRBV29-1; D: NA; CDR3: CSVVSQGGGYGYTF; DNA: TGCAGCGTTGTTAGTCAGGGAGGAGGCTATGGCTACACCTTC
size: NA; J: TRBJ2-5; V: TRBV6-5; D: TRBD1; CDR3: CASSIRTGGKETQYF; DNA: TGTGCCAGCAGTATCCGGACAGGGGGCAAGGAGACCCAGTACTTC
size: NA; J: TRBJ2-1; V: TRBV25-1; D: NA; CDR3: CASSPWRGGSYNEQFF; DNA: TGTGCCAGCAGTCCTTGGAGGGGGGGCTCCTACAATGAGCAGTTCTTC
size: NA; J: TRBJ2-7; V: TRBV7-6; D: TRBD2; CDR3: CASSLAGRGARHEQYF; DNA: TGTGCCAGCAGCTTAGCGGGGCGGGGGGCGCGCCACGAGCAGTACTTC
size: many; J: TRBJ1-6; V: TRBV4-3; D: TRBD1; CDR3: CASSQAGMQGAKNSPLHF; DNA: TGCGCCAGCAGCCAAGCGGGTATGCAGGGGGCGAAAAATTCACCCCTCCACTTT
size: NA; J: TRBJ1-1; V: TRBV6-5; D: NA; CDR3: CASTRGGASNTEAFF; DNA: TGTGCCAGCACAAGGGGAGGGGCATCGAACACTGAAGCTTTCTTT
size: NA; J: TRBJ1-5; V: TRBV7-9; D: TRBD1; CDR3: CASSLGGRGLQPQHF; DNA: TGTGCCAGCAGCTTAGGCGGCAGGGGGCTCCAGCCCCAGCATTTT
size: NA; J: TRBJ1-6; V: TRBV13; D: NA; CDR3: CASSYREYNSPLHF; DNA: TGTGCCAGCAGCTACCGGGAATATAATTCACCCCTCCACTTT
size: NA; J: TRBJ1-6; V: TRBV27; D: NA; CDR3: CASRLRNSPLHF; DNA: TGTGCCAGCAGGCTACGAAATTCACCCCTCCACTTT
size: NA; J: TRBJ2-5; V: TRBV9; D: NA; CDR3: CASSVGPGQETQYF; DNA: TGTGCCAGCAGCGTAGGTCCAGGCCAAGAGACCCAGTACTTC
size: NA; J: TRBJ2-2; V: TRBV9; D: NA; CDR3: CASSVGGVGELFF; DNA: TGTGCCAGCAGCGTAGGAGGAGTCGGGGAGCTGTTTTTT
size: NA; J: TRBJ2-7; V: TRBV5-1; D: TRBD1; CDR3: CASSSRTGGSYEQYF; DNA: TGCGCCAGCAGCTCACGGACAGGGGGCTCCTACGAGCAGTACTTC
size: once; J: TRBJ1-5; V: TRBV6-1; D: NA; CDR3: CASISTGWRQPQHF; DNA: TGTGCCAGCATCTCGACGGGGTGGAGACAGCCCCAGCATTTT
size: NA; J: TRBJ2-5; V: TRBV27; D: NA; CDR3: CASAGGPSRTQYF; DNA: TGTGCCAGCGCCGGAGGGCCCTCCAGGACCCAGTACTTC
size: NA; J: TRBJ1-1; V: TRBV6-5; D: NA; CDR3: CASSSFTANTEAFF; DNA: TGTGCCAGCAGTTCCTTTACAGCAAACACTGAAGCTTTCTTT
size: once; J: TRBJ2-3; V: TRBV6-1; D: TRBD1; CDR3: CASSASRQGRTDTQYF; DNA: TGTGCCAGCAGTGCATCCCGACAGGGGAGAACAGATACGCAGTATTTT
size: NA; J: TRBJ1-2; V: TRBV7-8; D: TRBD1; CDR3: CASSWGQGAGSYTF; DNA: TGTGCCAGCAGCTGGGGACAGGGGGCGGGAAGCTACACCTTC
size: few; J: TRBJ1-6; V: TRBV7-2; D: TRBD1; CDR3: CASSPRQGASNSPLHF; DNA: TGTGCCAGCAGCCCAAGACAGGGGGCGAGTAATTCACCCCTCCACTTT
size: NA; J: TRBJ2-7; V: TRBV5-1; D: TRBD1; CDR3: CASSSYRGDEQYF; DNA: TGCGCCAGCAGCTCCTACAGGGGAGACGAGCAGTACTTC
size: NA; J: TRBJ1-2; V: TRBV27; D: NA; CDR3: CASSPGHSATGYTF; DNA: TGTGCCAGCAGCCCAGGGCATTCCGCAACTGGCTACACCTTC
size: NA; J: TRBJ2-5; V: TRBV7-8; D: TRBD1; CDR3: CASSLGTGIETQYF; DNA: TGTGCCAGCAGCTTAGGGACAGGGATCGAGACCCAGTACTTC
size: NA; J: TRBJ1-3; V: TRBV5-8; D: NA; CDR3: CASSFGTPKGNTIYF; DNA: TGTGCCAGCAGCTTCGGGACACCTAAAGGAAACACCATATATTTT
size: NA; J: TRBJ1-1; V: TRBV5-6; D: NA; CDR3: CASSLGTALEAFF; DNA: TGTGCCAGCAGCTTGGGGACTGCCCTTGAAGCTTTCTTT
size: NA; J: TRBJ1-5; V: TRBV30; D: TRBD1; CDR3: CAWGQTGVGNQPQHF; DNA: TGTGCCTGGGGTCAGACAGGGGTTGGCAATCAGCCCCAGCATTTT
size: NA; J: TRBJ2-7; V: TRBV30; D: TRBD1; CDR3: CAWRPGQSYYEQYF; DNA: TGTGCCTGGAGACCGGGACAGAGCTACTACGAGCAGTACTTC
size: few; J: TRBJ2-1; V: TRBV4-1; D: TRBD2; CDR3: CASSPGGYNEQFF; DNA: TGCGCCAGCAGCCCGGGGGGGTACAATGAGCAGTTCTTC
size: NA; J: TRBJ1-5; V: TRBV10-3; D: TRBD1; CDR3: CAISAGQVANQPQHF; DNA: TGTGCCATCAGCGCGGGACAGGTGGCAAATCAGCCCCAGCATTTT
size: NA; J: TRBJ1-4; V: TRBV19; D: NA; CDR3: CASRQSHEKLFF; DNA: TGTGCCAGTAGACAGAGCCATGAAAAACTGTTTTTT
size: NA; J: TRBJ2-7; V: TRBV6-1; D: NA; CDR3: CASSEAPQGEQYF; DNA: TGTGCCAGCAGTGAAGCTCCACAGGGCGAGCAGTACTTC